This T cell receptor beta chain appears in the sequencing data of a study of glioma-infiltrating T cells. Amplification of TCR alpha and beta CDR3 regions from RNA used iRepertoire nested multiplex PCR. TCRdb ran MiXCR on the multiplex PCR reads and lists one entry per CDR3 protein. The table records about 140,000 distinct CDR3 sequences, about two fifths of them present only once. The sequence derives from a human donor with low-grade glioma or glioblastoma, undergoing nonglioma brain surgery, or in good health (not recorded which). The sample was glioma tissue, nonneoplastic brain tissue, or PBMCs (not recorded which).

Here the CDR3 reads CASSQLPTGTDTQYF. The CDR3 nucleotides read TGTGCCAGCAGCCAACTACCAACAGGCACAGATACGCAGTATTTT. The chain couples TRBV3-1 to TRBJ2-3; D is undetermined. The germline gives CDR1 LGHDT, CDR2 YNNKEL (reference sequence). This CDR3 region has 15 residues. V was shortened by 2 bases and J by 1 base, with 10 bases between the two germline ends.